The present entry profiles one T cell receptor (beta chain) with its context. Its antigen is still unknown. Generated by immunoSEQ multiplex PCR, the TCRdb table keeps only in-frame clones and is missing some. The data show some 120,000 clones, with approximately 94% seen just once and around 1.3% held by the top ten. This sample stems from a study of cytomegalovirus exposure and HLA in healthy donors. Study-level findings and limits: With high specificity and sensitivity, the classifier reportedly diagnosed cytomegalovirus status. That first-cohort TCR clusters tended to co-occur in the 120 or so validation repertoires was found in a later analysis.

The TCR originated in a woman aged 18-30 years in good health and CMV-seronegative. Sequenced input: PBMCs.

The DNA of the CDR3 is TGTGCCTGGAGTGTGGCGGGTAGCTTTGGGGCCAACGTCCTGACTTTC. It specifies CAWSVAGSFGANVLTF. The chain combines TRBV30 with TRBJ2-6; D perhaps matches TRBD2 (5 bases). Germline CDR1 and CDR2: GTSNPN and SVGIG (reference sequence). The CDR3 loop spans 16 amino acids. V was shortened by 0 bases and J by 3 bases, with 12 bases between the two germline ends.